This T cell receptor (beta chain) was captured by sequencing in a study of blood T cells in healthy people across ages. General study points: Versus aged donors, long-lived donors had higher diversity and more naive CD4+ cells.

PBMCs, at least 7 million per sample, were isolated. CDR3 length: 14 residues. V lost 6 bases to trimming and J lost 0 bases; unmatched junction nucleotides: 5. A word on this clonotype: Its specificity is unknown.

A sample-barcoded 5' primer and a J-beta primer mix were used in a second PCR of about 6 to 11 cycles. Each of the samples gave a minimum of 3 million paired-end reads that contained CDR3. TCRdb redid the calling of the 5' RACE reads with MiXCR, one entry per CDR3 protein. The sample lists 1.5 million to 2 million distinct CDR3 sequences, 49% occurring once. Sequencing used blood. The receptor comes from a woman aged 35 to 49 in good health. This sequence joins TRBV12-3 or TRBV12-4 and TRBJ2-7; 7 bases align to TRBD1. The CDR3 DNA sequence: TGTGCCAGCAGGCAGGGGGACCTCTCCTACGAGCAGTACTTC. Amino acid sequence: CASRQGDLSYEQYF.